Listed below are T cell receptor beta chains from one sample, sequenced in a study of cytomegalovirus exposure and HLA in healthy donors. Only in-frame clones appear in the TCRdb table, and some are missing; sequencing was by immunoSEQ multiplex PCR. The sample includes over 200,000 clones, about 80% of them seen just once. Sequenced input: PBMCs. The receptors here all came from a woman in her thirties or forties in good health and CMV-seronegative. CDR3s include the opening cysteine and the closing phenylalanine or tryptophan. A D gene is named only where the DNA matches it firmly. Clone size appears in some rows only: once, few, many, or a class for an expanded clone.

CDR3 protein: CASSLGLTDTQYF
CDR3 DNA: TGTGCCAGCAGCTTGGGTCTCACAGATACGCAGTATTTT
D gene: NA
clone size: NA
V gene: TRBV5-6
J gene: TRBJ2-3

CDR3 protein: CASSELVGTEAFF
CDR3 DNA: TGTGCCAGCAGTGAACTAGTCGGCACTGAAGCTTTCTTT
D gene: NA
clone size: NA
V gene: TRBV6-4
J gene: TRBJ1-1

CDR3 protein: CASSSYPTDDRNTEAFF
CDR3 DNA: TGTGCCAGCAGTTCCTATCCCACCGACGACAGGAACACTGAAGCTTTCTTT
D gene: NA
clone size: NA
V gene: TRBV28
J gene: TRBJ1-1

CDR3 protein: CASNTGPAGYTF
CDR3 DNA: TGTGCCAGCAACACAGGCCCTGCGGGCTACACCTTC
D gene: NA
clone size: once
V gene: TRBV2
J gene: TRBJ1-2

CDR3 protein: CASSPRGAPYGYTF
CDR3 DNA: TGTGCCAGCTCCCCACGGGGGGCACCTTATGGCTACACCTTC
D gene: NA
clone size: NA
V gene: TRBV27
J gene: TRBJ1-2

CDR3 protein: CAISFTSGGDETQYF
CDR3 DNA: TGTGCCATCAGTTTTACTAGCGGGGGGGATGAGACCCAGTACTTC
D gene: TRBD2
clone size: NA
V gene: TRBV10-3
J gene: TRBJ2-5

CDR3 protein: CASSQGVEQFF
CDR3 DNA: TGTGCCAGCAGCCAGGGGGTCGAGCAGTTCTTC
D gene: TRBD1
clone size: NA
V gene: TRBV7-9
J gene: TRBJ2-1

CDR3 protein: CASSLDRWLSDTQYF
CDR3 DNA: TGTGCCAGCAGCTTAGATCGGTGGTTGTCAGATACGCAGTATTTT
D gene: NA
clone size: NA
V gene: TRBV11-2
J gene: TRBJ2-3

CDR3 protein: CASNQNAQNIQYF
CDR3 DNA: TGTGCCAGCAACCAGAATGCCCAAAACATTCAGTACTTC
D gene: NA
clone size: once
V gene: TRBV2
J gene: TRBJ2-4

CDR3 protein: CASSISPTGELFF
CDR3 DNA: TGCGCCAGCAGTATCTCTCCCACCGGGGAGCTGTTTTTT
D gene: NA
clone size: NA
V gene: TRBV5-1
J gene: TRBJ2-2

CDR3 protein: CASSSTLDSYNYGYTF
CDR3 DNA: TGTGCCAGCAGTTCGACCCTAGACAGCTATAACTATGGCTACACCTTC
D gene: NA
clone size: NA
V gene: TRBV27
J gene: TRBJ1-2

CDR3 protein: CASSLAGGTGQSAEKLFF
CDR3 DNA: TGTGCCAGCAGCTTAGCCGGTGGGACGGGACAGTCAGCTGAAAAACTGTTTTTT
D gene: TRBD1
clone size: NA
V gene: TRBV7-8
J gene: TRBJ1-4

CDR3 protein: CASSLAQGNEQYF
CDR3 DNA: TGCGCCAGCAGCTTGGCTCAGGGCAACGAGCAGTACTTC
D gene: NA
clone size: NA
V gene: TRBV5-1
J gene: TRBJ2-7

CDR3 protein: CASSPSPGGPSTYEQYF
CDR3 DNA: TGTGCCAGCAGCCCCTCTCCCGGCGGTCCATCGACCTACGAGCAGTACTTC
D gene: NA
clone size: NA
V gene: TRBV7-6
J gene: TRBJ2-7

CDR3 protein: CATNSGGAVNEQFF
CDR3 DNA: TGTGCCACCAATAGCGGGGGGGCCGTTAATGAGCAGTTCTTC
D gene: TRBD2
clone size: once
V gene: TRBV19
J gene: TRBJ2-1